The source of this T cell receptor (beta chain) is a study of blood T cell repertoires in COVID-19. CDR3 length equals 15 residues. The germline CDR1 and CDR2 sequences are SGDLS and YYNGEE. V was pared by 3 bases and J by 9 bases, with 5 bases of the junction left unmatched. Sequencing was performed with immunoSEQ multiplex PCR; in TCRdb, only in-frame clones are kept and a portion is missing. The sample shows over 150,000 clones, 60% to 80% of them seen only once. The chain has TRBV9 and TRBJ2-1; 14 bases line up with TRBD2. The sample consisted of PBMCs or T cells enriched from blood (not recorded which). The sequence came from a woman aged 50 to 60 who had recovered from COVID-19. In DNA, the CDR3 is TGTGCCAGCAGCGCCGGGACTAGCGGGAGTATTGAGCAGTTCTTC. Translating gives CASSAGTSGSIEQFF.